These 26 T cell receptor beta chains were all obtained from the same sample, sequenced in a study of T cells in Graves' hyperthyroidism and ophthalmopathy (dated by TCRdb to between 2018 and 2021). The library came from multiplex PCR. Sequencer: Illumina HiSeq 2000. Amplification of TCR beta CDR3 regions was carried out from RNA transcripts. The TCR CDR3 was subjected to a first round of RT-PCR using the HTBI primer set and the Qiagen OneStep RT-PCR kit. TCRdb reran the public reads through fastp at Q25 and MiXCR, keeping productive beta chains. When rows share a CDR3 protein, they turn into one entry using the most common DNA and genes. The sample has 540,000 or so distinct CDR3 sequences on record, roughly 50% of them singletons. The ten largest clones represent roughly 19% of the sample. The source material was peripheral blood or thyroid tissue (not recorded which). Source of these receptors: an adult woman with Graves' disease, either hyperthyroidism or ophthalmopathy (not recorded which).

This clonotype was detected ten times or more. This sequence joins TRBV2 and TRBJ2-7; TRBD1 matches 9 bases. This CDR3 is 16 amino acids long. Losses at the gene ends were 3 bases for V and 5 bases for J; bases not matched to a gene: 11. CDR1 is SNHLY, CDR2 FYNNEI, per germline. The DNA of the CDR3 is TGTGCCAGCAGTGACATCCCCGGGACAGGGCGCCACGAGCAGTACTTC. Amino acids: CASSDIPGTGRHEQYF.

The rearrangement joins TRBV19 to TRBJ1-2; TRBD1 aligns across 9 bases. CDR1 and CDR2 (germline): LNHDA, SQIVND (reference sequence). J was trimmed by 4 bases and V by 6 bases; bases with no gene match: 6. The CDR3 spans 14 residues. The chain's CDR3 is CASSRTGDSYGYTF. As DNA, the CDR3 is TGTGCCAGTAGCCGGACAGGGGATTCCTATGGCTACACCTTC. Filled out from reference TRBV19 and TRBJ1-2, the complete variable domain reads DGGITQSPKYLFRKEGQNVTLSCEQNLNHDAMYWYRQDPGQGLRLIYYSQIVNDFQKGDIAEGYSVSREKKESFPLTVTSAQKNPTAFYLCASSRTGDSYGYTFGSGTRLTVV.

V is TRBV2 and J is TRBJ1-5; 9 nucleotides align to TRBD1. CDR3 length: 13 residues. Germline V CDR1 and CDR2: SNHLY, FYNNEI. Unmatched junction bases numbered 6, after V lost 4 bases and J lost 11 bases. The CDR3 DNA sequence: TGTGCCAGCAGTGTACAGGGGGCTAGGACCCAGCATTTT. Its protein is CASSVQGARTQHF.

With regard to this clonotype: Relative to the germline gene, one junction end is altered; a read error may explain this. The chain joins TRBV27 to TRBJ2-5; 10 bases are shared with TRBD2. Per the germline V gene, CDR1 is MNHEY and CDR2 is SMNVEV (reference sequence). This CDR3 comprises 14 residues. DNA of the CDR3: TGTGCCAGCGCGGGACTAGCGACCCAAGAGCCCCAGTACTTC. Its translation is CASAGLATQEPQYF.

J is TRBJ1-2 and V is TRBV9, with D uncertain. From germline, CDR1 is SGDLS and CDR2 YYNGEE. The CDR3 is 12 amino acids. Deletions cut 7 bases from V and 4 bases from J, with 11 bases between. The CDR3: CASATDFYGYTF. The CDR3 bases are TGTGCCAGCGCCACAGACTTCTATGGCTACACCTTC.

The chain employs TRBV2 and TRBJ2-5, with TRBD1 matching 7 bases. J lost 1 base, V lost 7 bases, and 3 bases had no gene match. CDR3 length: 13 residues. CDR1 and CDR2 from the germline V gene are SNHLY and FYNNEI. The chain's CDR3 is CASIGQAQETQYF. The CDR3 region has the DNA TGTGCCAGCATCGGACAGGCCCAAGAGACCCAGTACTTC.

Note on this clonotype: This CDR3 is missing its conserved last phenylalanine or tryptophan, likely due to a read error. The rearrangement links TRBV7-2 to TRBJ1-6; possible D gene TRBD1, 5 bases. From germline, CDR1 is SGHTA and CDR2 FQGNSA. The V end lost 5 bases, the J end lost 1 base, and 9 bases lay between the germline ends. The length of the CDR3 is 15 residues. This CDR3 is CASSPSGSYNSPLHS. The CDR3 coding sequence is TGTGCCAGCAGCCCCTCAGGGTCCTATAATTCACCCCTCCACTCT.

This clonotype was seen many times. The chain combines TRBV7-9 with TRBJ1-5, with TRBD1 matching 7 bases. Germline V gene data show CDR1 as SEHNR and CDR2 as FQNEAQ (reference sequence). V dropped 6 bases and J dropped 4; count of bases not matched to a gene: 6. CDR3 length: 14 residues. The CDR3 is CASRTGTDNQPQHF. CDR3 nucleotide sequence: TGTGCCAGCAGGACCGGGACAGATAATCAGCCCCAGCATTTT.

This clonotype was found once. The V call is TRBV5-1, the J call TRBJ1-1; TRBD1 might be the D (5 bases). V lost 1 base to trimming and J lost 0 bases, with 7 bases between them. Germline-derived CDR1 and CDR2 are SGHRS and YFSETQ. The CDR3 is 14 residues long. CDR3: CASSLPQVNTEAFF. The CDR3 coding sequence is TGCGCCAGCAGCTTGCCACAGGTGAACACTGAAGCTTTCTTT.

The chain couples TRBV9 to TRBJ2-7; D uncertain. Trimming shortened V by 3 bases and J by 1 base, and 11 bases separated the two germline ends. CDR1 is SGDLS, CDR2 YYNGEE, per germline. This CDR3 is 14 amino acids long. The CDR3 reads CASSGADGSYEQYF. CDR3 DNA sequence: TGTGCCAGCAGCGGGGCCGACGGGTCCTACGAGCAGTACTTC.

This clonotype was detected ten times or more. The V gene is TRBV7-9, the J gene TRBJ2-7, with a weak D call TRBD2 (6 bases). This CDR3 has 12 residues. Germline V CDR1 and CDR2: SEHNR, FQNEAQ (reference sequence). V was trimmed by 6 bases and J by 7 bases, leaving 13 bases between them. The CDR3 region is CASREGLREQYF. The CDR3 DNA follows: TGTGCCAGCAGGGAGGGCCTAAGAGAGCAGTACTTC.

This clonotype was counted only a few times. A much larger clonotype is one base distant, so this may be a read error. The rearrangement links TRBV6-6 to TRBJ2-5, with D uncertain. The CDR3 spans 13 residues. Germline CDR1 and CDR2: MNHNY and SVGAGI (reference sequence). The DNA of the CDR3 is TGTGTCAGCACCGGTGGTCCTTTAGAGACCCAGTACTTC. This encodes CVSTGGPLETQYF.

The V gene is TRBV7-3, the J gene TRBJ2-2; D unresolved. The V gene lost 5 bases and the J gene lost 2 bases, with 6 bases spanning the gap. CDR1 is SGHTA, CDR2 FQGTGA, per germline. CDR3 length equals 13 residues. The CDR3: CASSGPNTGELFF. The CDR3 bases are TGTGCCAGCAGCGGTCCTAACACCGGGGAGCTGTTTTTT. Looking up the rest from reference TRBV7-3 and TRBJ2-2 gives the full variable domain: GAGVSQTPSNKVTEKGKYVELRCDPISGHTALYWYRQSLGQGPEFLIYFQGTGAADDSGLPNDRFFAVRPEGSVSTLKIQRTERGDSAVYLCASSGPNTGELFFGEGSRLTVL.

This clonotype was detected once. The chain uses TRBV2 and TRBJ1-6; tentatively, D is TRBD1 (5 bases). The CDR3 covers 13 residues. The V and J ends lost 8 bases and 10 bases respectively, with 15 bases between them. Germline V lookup: CDR1 SNHLY, CDR2 FYNNEI. This CDR3 reads CASLGRGNSPLHF. The CDR3 nucleotides are TGTGCCAGCTTGGGTAGGGGTAACTCACCCCTCCACTTT. The variable domain in full, with the rest retrieved from reference TRBV2 and TRBJ1-6, is EPEVTQTPSHQVTQMGQEVILRCVPISNHLYFYWYRQILGQKVEFLVSFYNNEISEKSEIFDDQFSVERPDGSNFTLKIRSTKLEDSAMYFCASLGRGNSPLHFGNGTRLTVT.

This clonotype was detected ten times or more. V and J are TRBV19 and TRBJ2-7; 8 nucleotides line up with TRBD2. The ends lost 6 bases at V and 1 base at J; junction bases unmatched: 14. This CDR3 is built from 17 residues. Germline V gene lookup returns CDR1 LNHDA and CDR2 SQIVND (reference sequence). CDR3 sequence (DNA): TGTGCCAGTAGAGGGCCGTGGCTCGCGGGAGGTTCCTACGAGCAGTACTTC. Its translation is CASRGPWLAGGSYEQYF.

This sequence joins TRBV5-1 and TRBJ1-4, with 10 positions matching TRBD1. Germline lookup yields CDR1 SGHRS and CDR2 YFSETQ. Trimming removed 3 bases from V and 6 bases from J; junction bases left unmatched: 8. The CDR3 runs 16 residues. The chain's CDR3 is CASSSGQGMRDEKLFF. CDR3 coding DNA: TGCGCCAGCAGCTCGGGACAGGGGATGAGGGATGAAAAACTGTTTTTT.

This clonotype was recorded a few times. The V call is TRBV6-5, the J call TRBJ2-1; D is perhaps TRBD2 (6 bases). Germline CDR1 reads MNHEY; CDR2 reads SVGAGI. V was pared by 10 bases and J by 4 bases, with 14 bases between. The length of the CDR3 is 13 residues. The DNA of the CDR3 is TGTGCCATCCGGGACTCCTCTTACAATGAGCAGTTCTTC. Translation gives CAIRDSSYNEQFF.

This chain connects TRBV20-1 to TRBJ2-7, with a weak D call TRBD1 (6 bases). Trimming took off 4 bases at V and 7 bases at J, with 14 bases between the two ends. Germline V gene sequence: CDR1 DFQATT, CDR2 SNEGSKA (reference sequence). The CDR3 has 12 amino acids. CDR3: CSAMDRPGEQYF. The CDR3 DNA reads as TGCAGTGCTATGGACAGACCAGGAGAGCAGTACTTC.

Ten or more counts support this clonotype. The DNA of the CDR3 is TGCGCCAGCAGAGGCACTAACACCGGGGAGCTGTTTTTT. It specifies CASRGTNTGELFF. This chain uses TRBV5-1 with TRBJ2-2; no reliable D call. The V gene lost 5 bases and the J gene lost 2 bases, with 7 bases spanning the gap. This CDR3 is 13 amino acids long. The germline CDR1 and CDR2 sequences are SGHRS and YFSETQ. Looking up the rest from reference TRBV5-1 and TRBJ2-2 gives the full variable domain: KAGVTQTPRYLIKTRGQQVTLSCSPISGHRSVSWYQQTPGQGLQFLFEYFSETQRNKGNFPGRFSGRQFSNSRSEMNVSTLELGDSALYLCASRGTNTGELFFGEGSRLTVL.

About this clonotype itself: This may stem from a read error, because a much larger clone lies one nucleotide away. The chain is built from TRBV6-5 and TRBJ2-5, with a weak D call TRBD2 (5 bases). CDR3 size: 15 residues. The V end lost 0 bases, the J end lost 0 bases, and 8 bases lay between the germline ends. Looked up from germline, CDR1 is MNHEY and CDR2 is SVGAGI. CDR3 DNA sequence: TGTGCCAGCAGTTACTCGAGAGGGAACCAAGAGACCCAGTACTTC. This codes for CASSYSRGNQETQYF.

This clonotype has at least ten counts. The genes are TRBV10-3 and TRBJ1-5, with D perhaps matching TRBD1 (5 bases). With 0 bases removed from V and 9 bases from J, the gap between germline ends came to 15 bases. Germline lookup yields CDR1 ENHRY and CDR2 SYGVKD. The CDR3 is 15 amino acids. As DNA, the CDR3 is TGTGCCATCAGTGAGTCCGGGGGATGGGGTCTGCCCCAGCATTTT. The encoded protein is CAISESGGWGLPQHF.

The chain uses TRBV5-1 and TRBJ1-6; 9 bases agree with TRBD1. The CDR3 runs to 14 residues. The ends lost 0 bases at V and 8 bases at J; junction bases unmatched: 0. Germline V gene data show CDR1 as SGHRS and CDR2 as YFSETQ. DNA for the CDR3: TGCGCCAGCAGCTTGGACAGGGGGCATTCACCCCTCCACTTT. It codes for CASSLDRGHSPLHF.

The chain combines TRBV7-8 with TRBJ1-5, with 7 bases matching TRBD1. V lost 2 bases and J lost 9; bases outside the gene matches: 16. The CDR3 sequence is 17 residues long. Germline-derived CDR1 and CDR2 are SGHVS and FQNEAQ. CDR3 residues: CASSLTGRGDSGWPQHF. CDR3 nucleotide sequence: TGTGCCAGCAGCTTAACAGGGCGGGGGGACAGTGGTTGGCCCCAGCATTTT.

This chain connects TRBV5-1 to TRBJ1-1; tentatively, D is TRBD1 (6 bases). The CDR3 has 14 residues. Trimming cost V 0 bases and J 4 bases, with 10 bases left between them. The germline V gene encodes CDR1 SGHRS and CDR2 YFSETQ. DNA for the CDR3: TGCGCCAGCAGCTTGGCAGGGGTGCCCACTGAAGCTTTCTTT. Translation gives CASSLAGVPTEAFF.

There are a few counts of this clonotype. The chain is built from TRBV15 and TRBJ2-5; D remains ambiguous. The CDR3 extends over 14 amino acids. The V gene lost 0 bases and the J gene lost 5 bases, with 10 bases spanning the gap. Germline CDR1 reads LNHNV; CDR2 reads YYDKDF (reference sequence). The CDR3 bases are TGTGCCACCAGCAGAGACCGGGCGATGGAGACCCAGTACTTC. Residues: CATSRDRAMETQYF. Full variable domain (outside the CDR3, taken from reference TRBV15 and TRBJ2-5): DAMVIQNPRYQVTQFGKPVTLSCSQTLNHNVMYWYQQKSSQAPKLLFHYYDKDFNNEADTPDNFQSRRPNTSFCFLDIRSPGLGDTAMYLCATSRDRAMETQYFGPGTRLLVL.

This rearrangement joins TRBV20-1 to TRBJ2-7; 11 bases agree with TRBD1. The V and J ends lost 6 bases and 8 bases, in that order; junction bases with no gene match: 12. The CDR3 spans 14 residues. Germline assignment: CDR1 DFQATT and CDR2 SNEGSKA (reference sequence). For the CDR3, the DNA is TGCAGTGCCAAAGACCGGACAGGGGGCGCCCAGCAGTACTTC. This gives the protein CSAKDRTGGAQQYF.